The next 32 T cell receptor beta chains were all read from a single sample in a study of control samples from healthy donors and cancer patients. Profiling relied on immunoSEQ multiplex PCR, and the TCRdb table lists in-frame clones only, not all of them. The data show about 140,000 clones, just over 85% seen once. Material for sequencing was blood. These receptors were obtained from a man aged 18-30 years in good health.

This chain links TRBV2 with TRBJ1-2; no firm D call. The CDR3 covers 11 residues. Germline CDR1 SNHLY, CDR2 FYNNEI. V was pared by 6 bases and J by 3 bases, with 5 bases between. For the CDR3, the DNA is TGTGCCAGCAGCGGACACTATGGCTACACCTTC. This encodes CASSGHYGYTF.

J is TRBJ2-7 and V is TRBV28; maybe TRBD1 (6 bases). CDR1 and CDR2 from the germline V gene are MDHEN and SYDVKM. The CDR3 covers 12 residues. V was trimmed by 2 bases and J by 12 bases, leaving 14 bases between them. The CDR3 region has the DNA TGTGCCAGCAGTTTACCCGGGACACGGAGGTACTTC. This codes for CASSLPGTRRYF.

The CDR3 reads CATSRGGDHGELFF. CDR3 bases: TGTGCCACCAGCAGGGGGGGGGACCACGGGGAGCTGTTTTTT. The chain carries TRBV15 and TRBJ2-2; TRBD2 matches at 7 bases. V was clipped by 3 bases and J by 7 bases; unmatched bases: 5. Germline-derived CDR1 and CDR2 are LNHNV and YYDKDF (reference sequence). There are 14 residues in the CDR3.

The chain couples TRBV4-1 to TRBJ2-1, with D possibly being TRBD2 (5 bases). The CDR3 loop spans 13 amino acids. CDR1 is MGHRA, CDR2 YSYEKL, per germline. The germline V and J ends were trimmed by 3 bases and 10 bases, with 13 bases remaining between them. Written as DNA, the CDR3 is TGCGCCAGCAGCCATTATCCGCCGGGGGAGCAGTTCTTC. Its translation: CASSHYPPGEQFF.

This chain links TRBV6-5 with TRBJ1-4; 7 positions agree with TRBD1. Trimming took 0 bases from V and 12 from J; bases not matched to a gene: 13. CDR3 length: 16 residues. CDR1 is MNHEY and CDR2 is SVGAGI in the germline V gene. CDR3 nucleotides: TGTGCCAGCAGTTACTCCCTGGCAGGGGGGTCTCAAGAACTGTTTTTT. Its translation: CASSYSLAGGSQELFF.

This sequence joins TRBV10-3 and TRBJ1-1, with 7 bases matching TRBD1. The CDR3 covers 13 residues. V shed 4 bases and J 6 bases; nucleotides not matched to a gene: 5. Germline lookup yields CDR1 ENHRY and CDR2 SYGVKD. The CDR3 here is CAISVDRESEAFF. CDR3 in DNA: TGTGCCATCAGTGTCGACAGGGAATCTGAAGCTTTCTTT.

The count of this clone is one. The chain recombines TRBV19 with TRBJ2-7, with D perhaps being TRBD1 or TRBD2 (5 bases each). Germline V CDR1 and CDR2: LNHDA, SQIVND (reference sequence). V shed 6 bases and J shed 0 bases, with 15 bases lying between them. The CDR3 loop spans 15 amino acids. CDR3 residues: CASSGTDESSYEQYF. For the CDR3, the DNA is TGTGCCAGTAGCGGGACGGACGAAAGCTCCTACGAGCAGTACTTC. Variable domain in full (rest from reference TRBV19 and TRBJ2-7): DGGITQSPKYLFRKEGQNVTLSCEQNLNHDAMYWYRQDPGQGLRLIYYSQIVNDFQKGDIAEGYSVSREKKESFPLTVTSAQKNPTAFYLCASSGTDESSYEQYFGPGTRLTVT.

There are a few counts of this clone. This chain joins TRBV7-2 and TRBJ2-7, with 8 bases fitting TRBD1. The J segment lost 2 bases and the V segment lost 5 bases, leaving 2 bases of the junction unmatched. This CDR3 comprises 13 residues. The germline V gene has CDR1 SGHTA and CDR2 FQGNSA. For the CDR3, the DNA is TGTGCCAGCAGCAAGGACAGGGCCTACGAGCAGTACTTC. This sequence encodes CASSKDRAYEQYF. Full variable domain (rest looked up from reference TRBV7-2 and TRBJ2-7): GAGVSQSPSNKVTEKGKDVELRCDPISGHTALYWYRQSLGQGLEFLIYFQGNSAPDKSGLPSDRFSAERTGGSVSTLTIQRTQQEDSAVYLCASSKDRAYEQYFGPGTRLTVT.

The CDR3 loop is CASSLKGGELFF. DNA of the CDR3: TGTGCCAGCAGCCTGAAGGGAGGGGAGCTGTTTTTT. The V and J genes are TRBV7-9 and TRBJ2-2; no firm D call. From germline, CDR1 is SEHNR and CDR2 FQNEAQ (reference sequence). The CDR3 runs to 12 residues. V was shortened by 5 bases and J by 8 bases, with 9 bases between the two germline ends. The full variable domain, completed using reference TRBV7-9 and TRBJ2-2, is DTGVSQNPRHKITKRGQNVTFRCDPISEHNRLYWYRQTLGQGPEFLTYFQNEAQLEKSRLLSDRFSAERPKGSFSTLEIQRTEQGDSAMYLCASSLKGGELFFGEGSRLTVL.

J is TRBJ2-6 and V is TRBV30; TRBD1 is a possible D gene (6 bases). Germline V gene lookup returns CDR1 GTSNPN and CDR2 SVGIG (reference sequence). This CDR3 comprises 20 residues. V was clipped by 0 bases and J by 0 bases, with 21 bases between them. CDR3 sequence (DNA): TGTGCCTGGAGTGTAGGGGCTTACAGGGCCCTATCCTCTGGGGCCAACGTCCTGACTTTC. Amino acid sequence: CAWSVGAYRALSSGANVLTF.

The chain recombines TRBV27 with TRBJ1-1; possible D gene TRBD1, 5 bases. The CDR3 has 15 amino acids. V was shortened by 8 bases and J by 2 bases, with 18 bases between the two germline ends. Germline loops: CDR1 MNHEY, CDR2 SMNVEV (reference sequence). The DNA of the CDR3 is TGTGCCAGCTCCGACAGACCTTCTCTTAACACTGAAGCTTTCTTT. It is translated as CASSDRPSLNTEAFF.

The V and J genes are TRBV6-5 and TRBJ1-2; D is possibly TRBD1 (6 bases). V lost 10 bases and J 4 bases, leaving 13 bases between the germline ends. The CDR3 spans 12 residues. Germline-derived CDR1 and CDR2 are MNHEY and SVGAGI. The chain's CDR3 is CATEGGSYGYTF. The CDR3, as DNA: TGTGCCACCGAGGGGGGCAGCTATGGCTACACCTTC.

The J gene is TRBJ2-7, the V gene TRBV28; perhaps TRBD2 as D (6 bases). The CDR3 runs 14 residues. V lost 4 bases to trimming and J lost 1 base, with 11 bases between them. Germline CDR1 MDHEN, CDR2 SYDVKM. The CDR3 spells CASSSGTQSYEQYF. CDR3 in DNA: TGTGCCAGCAGTTCCGGGACTCAATCCTACGAGCAGTACTTC.

About this clone: In the same sample, other DNA sequences code for this CDR3. This chain connects TRBV5-1 to TRBJ2-7, with D possibly TRBD1 on 6 matching bases. The V end lost 0 bases, the J end lost 0 bases, and 10 bases lay between the germline ends. The CDR3 consists of 15 residues. The germline V gene encodes CDR1 SGHRS and CDR2 YFSETQ. CDR3 amino acids: CASSLVQGSSYEQYF. CDR3 DNA sequence: TGCGCCAGCAGCTTGGTACAGGGAAGCTCCTACGAGCAGTACTTC. The entire variable domain, with the rest obtained from reference TRBV5-1 and TRBJ2-7, is as follows: KAGVTQTPRYLIKTRGQQVTLSCSPISGHRSVSWYQQTPGQGLQFLFEYFSETQRNKGNFPGRFSGRQFSNSRSEMNVSTLELGDSALYLCASSLVQGSSYEQYFGPGTRLTVT.

This chain links TRBV7-3 with TRBJ2-3; the match to TRBD2 covers 8 bases. Per the germline V gene, CDR1 is SGHTA and CDR2 is FQGTGA. V lost 0 bases to trimming and J lost 4 bases; unmatched junction nucleotides: 3. The CDR3 loop spans 15 amino acids. DNA for the CDR3: TGTGCCAGCAGCTTAACTAGCGGGGAGGCAGATACGCAGTATTTT. Residues: CASSLTSGEADTQYF. Looking up the rest from reference TRBV7-3 and TRBJ2-3 gives the full variable domain: GAGVSQTPSNKVTEKGKYVELRCDPISGHTALYWYRQSLGQGPEFLIYFQGTGAADDSGLPNDRFFAVRPEGSVSTLKIQRTERGDSAVYLCASSLTSGEADTQYFGPGTRLTVL.

The rearrangement links TRBV5-8 to TRBJ1-2; 7 bases fit TRBD1. Per germline, CDR1 SGHTS and CDR2 YDEGEE. The CDR3 totals 15 residues. V lost 1 base and J lost 0; bases outside the gene matches: 3. CDR3 nucleotides: TGTGCCAGCAGCTTGACAGGGGCGACTAACTATGGCTACACCTTC. The encoded protein is CASSLTGATNYGYTF.

This rearrangement joins TRBV6-2 or TRBV6-3 to TRBJ2-1, with unresolved D. The CDR3 spans 13 residues. V lost 6 bases and J 6 bases, leaving 12 bases between the germline ends. Germline-derived CDR1 and CDR2 are MNHEY and SVGEGT. This CDR3 reads CASSIVDGNEQFF. CDR3 bases: TGTGCCAGCAGCATAGTAGATGGCAATGAGCAGTTCTTC.

This clone was recorded a few times. The chain has TRBV9 and TRBJ1-2; TRBD1 agrees at 8 bases. The junction had 3 bases not matched to a gene; V was cut back by 3 bases and J by 8 bases. CDR3 length: 12 residues. Germline CDR1 SGDLS, CDR2 YYNGEE. In nucleotides, the CDR3 is TGTGCCAGCAGCGGGACAGGGCCCGGCTACACCTTC. This encodes CASSGTGPGYTF.

V usage is TRBV28 and J usage is TRBJ1-4; D may be TRBD1 (5 bases). Germline CDR1 reads MDHEN; CDR2 reads SYDVKM. This CDR3 is built from 15 residues. V was cut by 4 bases and J by 4 bases, with 13 bases left in between. CDR3 in DNA: TGTGCCAGCAGTTCCAGGGCAAACTATAATGAAAAACTGTTTTTT. Amino acid sequence: CASSSRANYNEKLFF. The whole variable domain, remainder taken from reference TRBV28 and TRBJ1-4, is DVKVTQSSRYLVKRTGEKVFLECVQDMDHENMFWYRQDPGLGLRLIYFSYDVKMKEKGDIPEGYSVSREKKERFSLILESASTNQTSMYLCASSSRANYNEKLFFGSGTQLSVL.

The chain employs TRBV2 and TRBJ1-4, with D perhaps TRBD1 (5 bases). Trimming pared 5 bases from V and 0 bases from J, leaving 7 bases between. Germline loops: CDR1 SNHLY, CDR2 FYNNEI. CDR3 size: 14 residues. CDR3 sequence (DNA): TGTGCCAGCAGTAGACAGTCAACTAATGAAAAACTGTTTTTT. This codes for CASSRQSTNEKLFF.

The chain joins TRBV30 to TRBJ2-1, with D perhaps TRBD2 (5 bases). V was trimmed by 2 bases and J by 0 bases, leaving 17 bases between them. The CDR3 has 17 residues. Germline lookup yields CDR1 GTSNPN and CDR2 SVGIG (reference sequence). CDR3 amino acids: CAWSPPLPGSSYNEQFF. For the CDR3, the DNA is TGTGCCTGGAGTCCTCCCCTCCCGGGGAGCTCCTACAATGAGCAGTTCTTC.

The rearrangement joins TRBV5-1 to TRBJ1-1, with 8 bases matching TRBD1. Looked up from germline, CDR1 is SGHRS and CDR2 is YFSETQ. The trim removed 4 bases at V and 1 base at J, leaving 3 bases unmatched. This CDR3 contains 14 residues. In DNA form, the CDR3 reads TGCGCCAGCAGCCAGGACAGGGAGAACACTGAAGCTTTCTTT. It encodes CASSQDRENTEAFF. Drawing the rest from reference TRBV5-1 and TRBJ1-1, the complete variable domain is KAGVTQTPRYLIKTRGQQVTLSCSPISGHRSVSWYQQTPGQGLQFLFEYFSETQRNKGNFPGRFSGRQFSNSRSEMNVSTLELGDSALYLCASSQDRENTEAFFGQGTRLTVV.

The gene calls are TRBV5-6 and TRBJ2-7, with no clear D. V lost 0 bases, J lost 2 bases, and 9 bases lay in between. CDR3 length: 14 amino acids. Germline loops: CDR1 SGHDT, CDR2 YYEEEE. The CDR3 loop reads CASSLVGNPYEQYF. CDR3 in DNA: TGTGCCAGCAGCTTGGTGGGGAATCCCTACGAGCAGTACTTC.

The gene calls are TRBV27 and TRBJ2-3; 8 nucleotides line up with TRBD2. Germline V gene sequence: CDR1 MNHEY, CDR2 SMNVEV (reference sequence). The CDR3 loop spans 16 amino acids. Germline trimming cut 0 bases from V and 5 bases from J; bases unmatched to any gene: 7. This CDR3 reads CASSLSPGGAVDTQYF. The DNA for the CDR3 is TGTGCCAGCAGTTTATCGCCCGGGGGGGCCGTAGATACGCAGTATTTT.

The chain carries TRBV19 and TRBJ2-7; tentatively, D is TRBD1 (5 bases). This CDR3 has 18 amino acids. Germline V lookup: CDR1 LNHDA, CDR2 SQIVND (reference sequence). Trimming left V 9 bases short and J 5 bases short, with 32 bases between. CDR3 amino acids: CARRMSRGAPTSRHEQYF. CDR3 nucleotide sequence: TGTGCCAGGAGAATGTCTAGGGGCGCTCCTACTTCTAGACACGAGCAGTACTTC. The full variable domain, completed using reference TRBV19 and TRBJ2-7, is DGGITQSPKYLFRKEGQNVTLSCEQNLNHDAMYWYRQDPGQGLRLIYYSQIVNDFQKGDIAEGYSVSREKKESFPLTVTSAQKNPTAFYLCARRMSRGAPTSRHEQYFGPGTRLTVT.

This chain links TRBV7-3 with TRBJ2-3; D ambiguous. The V gene lost 0 bases and the J gene lost 4 bases, with 8 bases spanning the gap. Germline V gene lookup returns CDR1 SGHTA and CDR2 FQGTGA. This CDR3 is 14 amino acids long. The CDR3 sequence is CASSLTSGADTQYF. The DNA of the CDR3 is TGTGCCAGCAGCTTAACGAGTGGCGCAGATACGCAGTATTTT.

The chain uses TRBV7-9 and TRBJ2-7; maybe TRBD2 (7 bases). This CDR3 region has 15 residues. Trimming shortened V by 5 bases and J by 2 bases, and 16 bases separated the two germline ends. Germline V gives CDR1 SEHNR, CDR2 FQNEAQ (reference sequence). CDR3 sequence reads: CASSPPEGGTYEQYF. The CDR3 coding sequence is TGTGCCAGCAGCCCCCCGGAGGGGGGGACCTACGAGCAGTACTTC.

The chain combines TRBV7-9 with TRBJ1-2; D unclear. Trimming shortened V by 0 bases and J by 1 base, and 6 bases separated the two germline ends. There are 14 residues in the CDR3. CDR1 and CDR2 from the germline V gene are SEHNR and FQNEAQ (reference sequence). The CDR3 coding sequence is TGTGCCAGCAGCTTAGCCTTGGGTAACTATGGCTACACCTTC. Translated: CASSLALGNYGYTF.

The V call is TRBV24-1, the J call TRBJ2-7, with D perhaps TRBD2 (6 bases). V lost 1 base, J lost 6 bases, and 9 bases lay in between. Germline lookup yields CDR1 KGHDR and CDR2 SFDVKD. The CDR3 consists of 13 residues. CDR3 region: CATSDFPGSEQYF. CDR3 sequence (DNA): TGTGCCACCAGTGATTTTCCCGGGAGCGAGCAGTACTTC.

The gene calls are TRBV4-1 and TRBJ1-5; D not certain. Germline CDR1 and CDR2: MGHRA and YSYEKL. This CDR3 is 14 amino acids long. The V end lost 0 bases, the J end lost 7 bases, and 10 bases lay between the germline ends. CDR3 nucleotides: TGCGCCAGCAGCCAAGATACGATCGAGCAGCCCCAGCATTTT. It yields the protein CASSQDTIEQPQHF.

The V and J genes are TRBV7-2 and TRBJ2-1, with D hard to call. The CDR3 extends over 13 amino acids. V lost 2 bases to trimming and J lost 5 bases, with 7 bases between them. Germline CDR1 is SGHTA and CDR2 is FQGNSA. CDR3 nucleotide sequence: TGTGCCAGCAGCTTAAACAGAGACAATGAGCAGTTCTTC. Its protein is CASSLNRDNEQFF.

V and J are TRBV4-2 and TRBJ2-7; weak D call: TRBD1 (6 bases). CDR1 is LGHNA, CDR2 YNFKEQ, per germline. The V and J ends lost 4 bases and 5 bases respectively, with 12 bases between them. There are 13 residues in the CDR3. The CDR3: CASSRDKWNEQYF. CDR3 sequence (DNA): TGTGCCAGCAGCCGGGACAAGTGGAACGAGCAGTACTTC.